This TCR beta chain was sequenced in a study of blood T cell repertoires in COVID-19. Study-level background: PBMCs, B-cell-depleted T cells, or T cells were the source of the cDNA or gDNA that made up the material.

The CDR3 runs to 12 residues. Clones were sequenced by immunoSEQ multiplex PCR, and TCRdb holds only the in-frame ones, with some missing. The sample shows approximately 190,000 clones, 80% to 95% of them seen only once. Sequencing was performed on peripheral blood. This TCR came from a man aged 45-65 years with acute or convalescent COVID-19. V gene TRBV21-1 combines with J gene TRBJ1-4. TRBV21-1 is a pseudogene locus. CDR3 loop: CAGGVLNEKLFF. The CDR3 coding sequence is TGTGCCGGGGGGGTCTTAAATGAAAAACTGTTTTTT.